The entry below gives a single TCR beta chain sequence along with its context. Its antigen is undetermined. This entry belongs to a study of cytomegalovirus exposure and HLA in healthy donors. The wider study: Most genotyped donors, roughly 80% of some 400, had Caucasian-associated genetic ancestry. Whole-study results and caveats: It was taken for granted in presence/absence analyses that sequencing depth across donors was roughly uniform. Equally common other TCR beta chains were less clonally expanded than HLA-associated ones, a later analysis found.

Unmatched junction bases numbered 15, after V lost 8 bases and J lost 3 bases. Per germline, CDR1 MDHEN and CDR2 SYDVKM. The CDR3 runs to 17 residues. Use of 60 Vbeta and 13 Jbeta primers characterized the PCR. The table came from immunoSEQ multiplex PCR; TCRdb's copy has only in-frame clones and leaves some out. This repertoire includes over 100,000 clones. The TCR was taken from a young man in good health and CMV-seronegative. The sequenced material came from PBMCs. The genes are TRBV28 and TRBJ2-2, with TRBD1 identical over 7 bases. The CDR3 loop is CASSETSGQQYTGELFF. For the CDR3, the DNA is TGTGCCAGCTCAGAAACCTCGGGACAGCAGTACACCGGGGAGCTGTTTTTT.